This T cell receptor beta chain was retrieved from a study of cytotoxic CD8 clonotypes in ibrutinib-treated CLL. Study-wide points: Patients showed higher baseline clonality than age-matched healthy donors, and it tracked circulating CD8+ T-cell counts.

Assay: immunoSEQ multiplex PCR; the TCRdb copy retains only in-frame clones and omits some. This sample has roughly 60,000 clones, with 71% found just once. For this clone: Its antigen is currently unknown.

This CDR3 is built from 16 residues. Germline values: CDR1 SGHRS, CDR2 YFSETQ. The V gene end was trimmed by 7 bases and the J gene end by 6 bases; junction bases not matched to a gene: 15. The source of this sequence is a human donor with chronic lymphocytic leukemia. The gene calls are TRBV5-1 and TRBJ2-3; 9 bases match TRBD2. Sequenced here: PBMCs, sampled after 12 months of ibrutinib treatment. Here the CDR3 DNA reads TGCGCCAGCCCCAGCCCCAAGCGGGAGGATCAGGATACGCAGTATTTT. Translated: CASPSPKREDQDTQYF.